This is a list of T cell receptor beta chains from one sample in a study of cytomegalovirus exposure and HLA in healthy donors. Sequencing used immunoSEQ multiplex PCR; TCRdb keeps in-frame clones, though not all of them. This sample has around 150,000 clones, with around 80% found just once. The sequencing sample was made of PBMCs. The receptors were sampled from a male donor in good health and CMV-seronegative. The CDR3 runs from the conserved cysteine through the conserved F or W. The D gene is left open where the match is weak. A clone size is listed for some rows: how often the clone was seen (once, few, many), or a class if it is expanded.

J | size | V | D | CDR3 | DNA
TRBJ1-1 | . | TRBV28 | . | CASRVLMNTEAFF | TGTGCCAGCAGGGTCCTAATGAACACTGAAGCTTTCTTT
TRBJ2-2 | . | TRBV5-8 | . | CASSLDWTANTGELFF | TGTGCCAGCAGCTTGGATTGGACAGCGAACACCGGGGAGCTGTTTTTT
TRBJ2-1 | . | TRBV6-1 | TRBD2 | CASSDAGTSGVYEQFF | TGTGCCAGCAGTGACGCCGGGACTAGCGGGGTCTATGAGCAGTTCTTC
TRBJ2-1 | . | TRBV10-2 | TRBD2 | CASSEGIAGGPDEQFF | TGCGCCAGCAGTGAGGGGATAGCGGGAGGGCCCGATGAGCAGTTCTTC
TRBJ2-7 | . | TRBV5-1 | . | CASSTQGYEQYF | TGCGCCAGCAGCACGCAGGGGTACGAGCAGTACTTC
TRBJ2-3 | . | TRBV6-5 | TRBD2 | CASTQTSGRRDTQYF | TGTGCCAGCACCCAAACTAGCGGGAGAAGGGATACGCAGTATTTT
TRBJ2-5 | . | TRBV7-9 | . | CASSWGQGSETQYF | TGTGCCAGCAGCTGGGGGCAGGGCTCGGAGACCCAGTACTTC
TRBJ2-7 | few | TRBV28 | . | CASSLFGRADEQYF | TGTGCCAGCAGTTTATTCGGCAGGGCGGACGAGCAGTACTTC
TRBJ2-1 | . | TRBV5-8 | . | CASRGRLSNEQFF | TGTGCCAGCAGGGGGCGCCTATCCAATGAGCAGTTCTTC
TRBJ1-6 | once | TRBV6-5 | . | CASSYGGQNSPLHF | TGTGCCAGCAGTTACGGCGGACAGAATTCACCCCTCCACTTT
TRBJ2-1 | . | TRBV6-1 | TRBD1 | CASRASTGWAAGQFF | TGTGCCAGCAGAGCCTCGACAGGGTGGGCCGCGGGGCAGTTCTTC
TRBJ2-5 | . | TRBV28 | TRBD2 | CASSLGGQETQYF | TGTGCCAGCAGTTTGGGGGGGCAAGAGACCCAGTACTTC
TRBJ1-2 | . | TRBV15 | . | CATSRDGGSSSGYTF | TGTGCCACCAGCAGAGATGGAGGCAGCTCCTCTGGCTACACCTTC
TRBJ2-7 | once | TRBV7-2 | TRBD1 | CASSRDSSTYEQYF | TGTGCCAGCAGCCGGGACAGTTCGACCTACGAGCAGTACTTC